This T cell receptor beta chain was captured by sequencing in a study of cytomegalovirus exposure and HLA in healthy donors. A multiplex PCR was run with 60 Vbeta primers and 13 Jbeta primers. Generated by immunoSEQ multiplex PCR, the TCRdb table keeps only in-frame clones and is missing some. The sample yields some 210,000 clones, approximately 87% seen once. Per germline, CDR1 SQVTM and CDR2 ANQGSEA. The CDR3 sequence is 14 residues long. V gave up 1 base and J gave up 4 bases, with 11 bases separating them. Material: PBMCs. This sequence was found in a man in his thirties or forties in good health and CMV-seronegative. The rearrangement links TRBV29-1 to TRBJ2-1; tentative D call: TRBD1 (6 bases). The CDR3 DNA is TGCAGCGTTGAAGGCTTCACAGGGTACAATGAGCAGTTCTTC. Protein: CSVEGFTGYNEQFF.